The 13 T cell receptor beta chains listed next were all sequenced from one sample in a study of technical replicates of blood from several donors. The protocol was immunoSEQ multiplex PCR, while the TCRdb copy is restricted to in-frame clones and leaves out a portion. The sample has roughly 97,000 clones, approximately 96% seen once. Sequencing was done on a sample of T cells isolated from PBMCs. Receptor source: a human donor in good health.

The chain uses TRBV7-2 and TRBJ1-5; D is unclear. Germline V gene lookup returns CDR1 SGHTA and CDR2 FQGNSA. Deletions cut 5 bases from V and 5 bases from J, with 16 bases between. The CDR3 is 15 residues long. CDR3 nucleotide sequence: TGTGCCAGCAGCCCCCTAAGAGTCCGGGATCAGCCCCAGCATTTT. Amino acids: CASSPLRVRDQPQHF.

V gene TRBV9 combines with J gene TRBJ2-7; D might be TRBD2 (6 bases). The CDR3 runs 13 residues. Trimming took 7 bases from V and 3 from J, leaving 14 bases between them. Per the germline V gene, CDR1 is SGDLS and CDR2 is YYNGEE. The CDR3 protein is CASGSGLNYEQYF. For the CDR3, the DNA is TGTGCCAGCGGGTCGGGACTCAACTACGAGCAGTACTTC. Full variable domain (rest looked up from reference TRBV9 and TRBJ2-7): DSGVTQTPKHLITATGQRVTLRCSPRSGDLSVYWYQQSLDQGLQFLIQYYNGEERAKGNILERFSAQQFPDLHSELNLSSLELGDSALYFCASGSGLNYEQYFGPGTRLTVT.

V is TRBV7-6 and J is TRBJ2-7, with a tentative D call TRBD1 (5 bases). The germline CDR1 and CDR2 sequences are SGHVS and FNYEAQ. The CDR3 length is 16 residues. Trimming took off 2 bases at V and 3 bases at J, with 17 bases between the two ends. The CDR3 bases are TGTGCCAGCAGCTTAAGGGTCGCGTCCAGGGACTACGAGCAGTACTTC. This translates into CASSLRVASRDYEQYF.

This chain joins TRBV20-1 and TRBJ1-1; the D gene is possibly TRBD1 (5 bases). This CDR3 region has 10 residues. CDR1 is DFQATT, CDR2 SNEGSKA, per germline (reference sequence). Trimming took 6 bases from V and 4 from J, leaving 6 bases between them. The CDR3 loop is CSARGTEAFF. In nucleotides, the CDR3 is TGCAGTGCAAGGGGCACTGAAGCTTTCTTT.

The CDR3 region has the DNA TGTGCCAGCTCGAGGGCGGTGGAAGAGCAGTACTTC. It specifies CASSRAVEEQYF. V usage is TRBV6-1 and J usage is TRBJ2-7, with a possible D match to TRBD2 (5 bases). The CDR3 loop spans 12 amino acids. The V gene's germline CDR1 is MNHNS and CDR2 SASEGT. Trimming removed 8 bases at V and 7 bases at J, with 15 bases between.

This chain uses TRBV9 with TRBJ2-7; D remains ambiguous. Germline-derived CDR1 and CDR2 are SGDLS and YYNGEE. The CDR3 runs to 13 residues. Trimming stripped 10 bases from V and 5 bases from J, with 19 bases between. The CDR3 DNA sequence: TGTGCCGCCCGACGACAAGGCCTCCACGAGCAGTACTTC. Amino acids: CAARRQGLHEQYF.

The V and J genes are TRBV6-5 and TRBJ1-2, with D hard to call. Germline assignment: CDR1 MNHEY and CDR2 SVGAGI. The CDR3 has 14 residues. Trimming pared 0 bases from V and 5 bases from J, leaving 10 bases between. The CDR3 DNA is TGTGCCAGCAGTTACTCGATAAACTCGTATGGCTACACCTTC. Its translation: CASSYSINSYGYTF.

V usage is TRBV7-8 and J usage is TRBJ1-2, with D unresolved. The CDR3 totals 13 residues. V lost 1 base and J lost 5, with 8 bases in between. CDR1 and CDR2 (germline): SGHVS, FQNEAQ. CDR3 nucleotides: TGTGCCAGCAGCTTAGGGCGGGATTATGGCTACACCTTC. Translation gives CASSLGRDYGYTF. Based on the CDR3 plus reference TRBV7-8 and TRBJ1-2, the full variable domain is GAGVSQSPRYKVAKRGQDVALRCDPISGHVSLFWYQQALGQGPEFLTYFQNEAQLDKSGLPSDRFFAERPEGSVSTLKIQRTQQEDSAVYLCASSLGRDYGYTFGSGTRLTVV.

This CDR3 reads CASSSRNTEAFF. CDR3 DNA sequence: TGCGCCAGCAGCTCCAGGAACACTGAAGCTTTCTTT. The genes are TRBV5-1 and TRBJ1-1; D is unclear. The length of the CDR3 is 12 residues. CDR1 is SGHRS, CDR2 YFSETQ, per germline. The ends were cut back, 3 bases at V and 1 base at J, with 4 bases in the middle.

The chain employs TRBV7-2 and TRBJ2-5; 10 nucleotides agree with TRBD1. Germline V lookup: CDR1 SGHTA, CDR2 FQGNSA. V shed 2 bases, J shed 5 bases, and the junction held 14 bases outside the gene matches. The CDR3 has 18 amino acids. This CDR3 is CASSLYRDRGYLGETQYF. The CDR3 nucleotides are TGTGCCAGCAGCTTATACCGGGACAGGGGATATCTAGGGGAGACCCAGTACTTC.

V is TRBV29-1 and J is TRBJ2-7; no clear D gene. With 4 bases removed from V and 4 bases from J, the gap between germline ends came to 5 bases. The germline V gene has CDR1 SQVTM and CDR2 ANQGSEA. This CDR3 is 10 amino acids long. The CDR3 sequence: CSVVLYEQYF. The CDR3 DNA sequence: TGCAGCGTTGTACTGTACGAGCAGTACTTC.

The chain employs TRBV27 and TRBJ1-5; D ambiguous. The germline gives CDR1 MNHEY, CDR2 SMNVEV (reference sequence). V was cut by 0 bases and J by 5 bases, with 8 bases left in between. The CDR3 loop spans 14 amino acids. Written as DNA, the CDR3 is TGTGCCAGCAGTTTATCTGCGCGCGATCAGCCCCAGCATTTT. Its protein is CASSLSARDQPQHF.

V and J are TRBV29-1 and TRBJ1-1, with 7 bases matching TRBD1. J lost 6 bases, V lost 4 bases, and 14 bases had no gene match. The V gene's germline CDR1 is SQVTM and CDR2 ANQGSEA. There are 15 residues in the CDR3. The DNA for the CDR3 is TGCAGCGTTGGGGACCGGAGACAGGGAAACCCTGAAGCTTTCTTT. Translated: CSVGDRRQGNPEAFF. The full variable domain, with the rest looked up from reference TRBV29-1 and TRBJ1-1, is SAVISQKPSRDICQRGTSLTIQCQVDSQVTMMFWYRQQPGQSLTLIATANQGSEATYESGFVIDKFPISRPNLTFSTLTVSNMSPEDSSIYLCSVGDRRQGNPEAFFGQGTRLTVV.